What follows are 23 T cell receptor beta chains derived from one specimen sequenced in a study of Ad26.COV2.S vaccination and SARS-CoV-2 variants. Profiling relied on immunoSEQ multiplex PCR, and the TCRdb table lists in-frame clones only, not all of them. The data hold about 680,000 clones, with 89% observed a single time. Indicated treatment: approximately 18 received Ad26.COV2.S at low or high dose, single or two shots; about five received placebo; per-sample allocation not given. Day 63 after the first vaccine or placebo injection was the time point for sampling. The source material was peripheral blood, sampled in a trial of Ad26.COV2.S vaccine versus placebo. The receptors come from a person between 18 and 65 years old who received the Ad26.COV2.S COVID-19 vaccine or a placebo.

The chain joins TRBV27 to TRBJ2-7, with 11 positions matching TRBD2. This CDR3 region has 17 residues. V trimming: 5 bases; J trimming: 2 bases; junction bases outside the gene matches: 11. Per the germline V gene, CDR1 is MNHEY and CDR2 is SMNVEV (reference sequence). CDR3 in amino acids: CASSPDLGTSGAYEQYF. The CDR3 nucleotides are TGTGCCAGCAGTCCCGACCTTGGGACTAGCGGAGCCTACGAGCAGTACTTC.

V gene TRBV6-5 combines with J gene TRBJ2-1, with 9 bases fitting TRBD1. The CDR3 has 15 amino acids. V was clipped by 6 bases and J by 7 bases; unmatched bases: 10. Germline V gene lookup returns CDR1 MNHEY and CDR2 SVGAGI. CDR3 bases: TGTGCCAGCAGGCAGGACAGGGGCATTCGAAATGAGCAGTTCTTC. It specifies CASRQDRGIRNEQFF.

This clone has more than one count but fewer than ten. The chain uses TRBV7-9 and TRBJ1-1; 9 nucleotides match TRBD1. From germline, CDR1 is SEHNR and CDR2 FQNEAQ (reference sequence). V gave up 4 bases and J gave up 3 bases; unmatched junction bases: 6. This CDR3 has 15 residues. CDR3 protein: CASSYNRGRDTEAFF. CDR3 sequence (DNA): TGTGCCAGCAGCTATAACAGGGGGCGCGACACTGAAGCTTTCTTT.

This chain links TRBV5-5 with TRBJ1-3; possible D gene TRBD1, 6 bases. Trimming took off 0 bases at V and 3 bases at J, with 13 bases between the two ends. The germline gives CDR1 SGHKS, CDR2 YYEKEE (reference sequence). The CDR3 has 16 amino acids. DNA of the CDR3: TGTGCCAGCAGCTTGGCGGGCAGGGGCGGTGGAAACACCATATATTTT. Its translation is CASSLAGRGGGNTIYF.

The chain joins TRBV7-3 to TRBJ2-2; TRBD1 or TRBD2 may be the D gene (5 bases each). Trimming took 0 bases from V and 2 from J, leaving 10 bases between them. The CDR3 totals 16 residues. Germline lookup yields CDR1 SGHTA and CDR2 FQGTGA. The CDR3 sequence is CASSLTGTANTGELFF. The CDR3 DNA is TGTGCCAGCAGCTTAACCGGGACCGCTAACACCGGGGAGCTGTTTTTT.

CDR3 amino acids: CASSLDGGLGGDAEAFF. CDR3 coding DNA: TGTGCCAGCAGCTTAGATGGCGGGTTAGGGGGCGACGCTGAAGCTTTCTTT. V and J are TRBV11-2 and TRBJ1-1; the match to TRBD1 covers 7 bases. The germline CDR1 and CDR2 sequences are SGHAT and FQNNGV. The ends lost 0 bases at V and 6 bases at J; junction bases unmatched: 13. CDR3 size: 17 residues.

The rearrangement uses TRBV7-9 and TRBJ2-7; 7 bases agree with TRBD1. The germline V gene encodes CDR1 SEHNR and CDR2 FQNEAQ (reference sequence). This CDR3 has 15 amino acids. The V and J ends lost 5 bases and 3 bases, in that order; junction bases with no gene match: 10. CDR3 protein: CASSDSTGAHYEQYF. As DNA, the CDR3 is TGTGCCAGCAGCGATTCCACAGGGGCTCACTACGAGCAGTACTTC. The full variable domain, rest sourced from reference TRBV7-9 and TRBJ2-7, is DTGVSQNPRHKITKRGQNVTFRCDPISEHNRLYWYRQTLGQGPEFLTYFQNEAQLEKSRLLSDRFSAERPKGSFSTLEIQRTEQGDSAMYLCASSDSTGAHYEQYFGPGTRLTVT.

CDR3 coding DNA: TGCGCCAGCCAGACTAGCGGGACCCCAGATACGCAGTATTTT. Its translation: CASQTSGTPDTQYF. The chain recombines TRBV5-1 with TRBJ2-3; TRBD2 agrees at 11 bases. Germline V gene data show CDR1 as SGHRS and CDR2 as YFSETQ. CDR3 length equals 14 residues. Losses at the gene ends were 7 bases for V and 4 bases for J; bases not matched to a gene: 5.

Written as DNA, the CDR3 is TGTGCCATCAGTGACCTCACAGGGTATGGCTACACCTTC. Translated, it gives CAISDLTGYGYTF. This sequence joins TRBV10-3 and TRBJ1-2; the D gene is possibly TRBD1 (6 bases). There are 13 residues in the CDR3. V lost 3 bases and J lost 5, with 10 bases in between. Germline V gene lookup returns CDR1 ENHRY and CDR2 SYGVKD.

This clone was found a few times. The chain recombines TRBV19 with TRBJ1-1; the match to TRBD1 covers 8 bases. CDR3 length: 14 residues. Germline values: CDR1 LNHDA, CDR2 SQIVND (reference sequence). Trimming cost V 7 bases and J 5 bases; bases outside gene matches: 9. The CDR3 nucleotides read TGTGCCAGTAATCCTACAGGGGGTGGAACTGAAGCTTTCTTT. Translating it yields CASNPTGGGTEAFF.

The J gene is TRBJ2-1, the V gene TRBV3-1 (or the pseudogene TRBV3-2); 8 positions match TRBD2. Trimming removed 4 bases from V and 4 bases from J; junction bases left unmatched: 6. The CDR3 runs 15 residues. Germline V gene data show CDR1 as LGHDT and CDR2 as YNNKEL (reference sequence). The CDR3 spells CASSPSGSFYNEQFF. The CDR3 DNA reads as TGTGCCAGCAGCCCTAGCGGGTCGTTTTACAATGAGCAGTTCTTC.

The V call is TRBV6-5, the J call TRBJ2-7; D is ambiguous. V shed 0 bases and J shed 4 bases, with 13 bases lying between them. Germline V gene data show CDR1 as MNHEY and CDR2 as SVGAGI. The CDR3 spans 15 residues. The DNA for the CDR3 is TGTGCCAGCAGTTACTCGAACCGGCTAGTGTACGAGCAGTACTTC. Its translation is CASSYSNRLVYEQYF.

In this sample, this clone turned up once. Other DNA sequences in this specimen translate into the identical CDR3. The chain joins TRBV6-6 to TRBJ1-1; tentative D call: TRBD1 (5 bases). Trimming left V 4 bases short and J 3 bases short, with 9 bases between. The CDR3 contains 13 residues. Germline-derived CDR1 and CDR2 are MNHNY and SVGAGI (reference sequence). CDR3 loop: CASSLQGDTEAFF. CDR3 DNA: TGTGCCAGCAGTTTGCAGGGTGACACTGAAGCTTTCTTT.

The chain employs TRBV30 and TRBJ2-1, with D maybe TRBD2 (6 bases). This CDR3 is 14 amino acids long. Germline-derived CDR1 and CDR2 are GTSNPN and SVGIG (reference sequence). V lost 5 bases, J lost 2 bases, and 13 bases lay in between. The CDR3, as DNA: TGTGCCTGGTCCTCGGGACTCACCTACAATGAGCAGTTCTTC. Its translation: CAWSSGLTYNEQFF.

The chain recombines TRBV6-5 with TRBJ1-5, with D unclear. With 8 bases removed from V and 3 bases from J, the gap between germline ends came to 11 bases. The germline V gene has CDR1 MNHEY and CDR2 SVGAGI. The CDR3 consists of 13 residues. This chain's CDR3 is CASSRIANQPQHF. In nucleotides, the CDR3 is TGTGCCAGCTCACGGATAGCCAATCAGCCCCAGCATTTT.

The chain joins TRBV30 to TRBJ1-5; no clear D gene. The CDR3 runs to 13 residues. Trimming took off 4 bases at V and 4 bases at J, with 11 bases between the two ends. The germline CDR1 and CDR2 sequences are GTSNPN and SVGIG (reference sequence). The CDR3 here is CAWNGQTNQPQHF. The DNA of the CDR3 is TGTGCCTGGAACGGGCAGACGAATCAGCCCCAGCATTTT. The whole variable domain, remainder taken from reference TRBV30 and TRBJ1-5, is SQTIHQWPATLVQPVGSPLSLECTVEGTSNPNLYWYRQAAGRGLQLLFYSVGIGQISSEVPQNLSASRPQDRQFILSSKKLLLSDSGFYLCAWNGQTNQPQHFGDGTRLSIL.

The rearrangement uses TRBV28 and TRBJ1-4, with D tentatively TRBD1 (5 bases). V was shortened by 6 bases and J by 8 bases, with 16 bases between the two germline ends. Per germline, CDR1 MDHEN and CDR2 SYDVKM. This CDR3 is 14 amino acids long. The CDR3 here is CASRPEGFKEKLFF. CDR3 sequence (DNA): TGTGCCAGCAGACCAGAGGGGTTCAAGGAAAAACTGTTTTTT.

The chain uses TRBV5-5 and TRBJ2-7, with 8 bases that match TRBD1. This CDR3 has 15 residues. Germline V gene data show CDR1 as SGHKS and CDR2 as YYEKEE (reference sequence). V gave up 0 bases and J gave up 3 bases; unmatched junction bases: 5. CDR3 loop: CASSLVGTGDYEQYF. In DNA form, the CDR3 reads TGTGCCAGCAGCTTGGTCGGGACAGGAGACTACGAGCAGTACTTC.

V and J are TRBV7-2 and TRBJ2-3; D possibly matches TRBD1 or TRBD2 (6 bases each). The length of the CDR3 is 17 residues. Trimming removed 1 base at V and 0 bases at J, with 14 bases between. CDR1 is SGHTA, CDR2 FQGNSA, per germline. CDR3 sequence (DNA): TGTGCCAGCAGCTTAGTTCCCGGGGGCCTTAGCACAGATACGCAGTATTTT. Its translation: CASSLVPGGLSTDTQYF. The full variable domain, in which reference TRBV7-2 and TRBJ2-3 provide the parts outside the CDR3, is GAGVSQSPSNKVTEKGKDVELRCDPISGHTALYWYRQSLGQGLEFLIYFQGNSAPDKSGLPSDRFSAERTGGSVSTLTIQRTQQEDSAVYLCASSLVPGGLSTDTQYFGPGTRLTVL.

This rearrangement joins TRBV3-1 (or the pseudogene TRBV3-2) to TRBJ2-1; TRBD2 agrees at 8 bases. The CDR3 contains 16 residues. Losses at the gene ends were 3 bases for V and 8 bases for J; bases not matched to a gene: 12. CDR1 and CDR2 from the germline V gene are LGHDT and YNNKEL (reference sequence). In DNA, the CDR3 is TGTGCCAGCAGCCAGGCTAGCGGGCCACCCAGGTATGAGCAGTTCTTC. It encodes CASSQASGPPRYEQFF.

The chain links TRBV2 to TRBJ2-5; 7 bases fit TRBD2. Germline values: CDR1 SNHLY, CDR2 FYNNEI. This CDR3 is 14 amino acids long. After removal of 3 bases from V and 5 bases from J, the junction contained 6 bases not matched to a gene. CDR3 region: CASSEQAGSETQYF. The CDR3 coding sequence is TGTGCCAGCAGTGAGCAAGCGGGGTCGGAGACCCAGTACTTC.

J is TRBJ2-5 and V is TRBV7-2; D not resolved. CDR1 SGHTA and CDR2 FQGNSA come from the germline V gene. Trimming pared 3 bases from V and 5 bases from J, leaving 10 bases between. The CDR3 covers 13 residues. The CDR3 nucleotides read TGTGCCAGCAGCTTCTACATTTCGGAGACCCAGTACTTC. Amino acid sequence: CASSFYISETQYF. The whole variable domain, remainder taken from reference TRBV7-2 and TRBJ2-5, is GAGVSQSPSNKVTEKGKDVELRCDPISGHTALYWYRQSLGQGLEFLIYFQGNSAPDKSGLPSDRFSAERTGGSVSTLTIQRTQQEDSAVYLCASSFYISETQYFGPGTRLLVL.

CDR3 sequence (DNA): TGTGCCAGCAGCTTAGCGGGGGGGCGAGAGACCCAGTACTTC. It specifies CASSLAGGRETQYF. The genes are TRBV6-2 or TRBV6-3 and TRBJ2-5; TRBD2 matches at 11 bases. J lost 4 bases, V lost 6 bases, and 4 bases had no gene match. The CDR3 covers 14 residues. CDR1 and CDR2 (germline): MNHEY, SVGEGT.